The source of this T cell receptor beta chain is a study of cytomegalovirus exposure and HLA in healthy donors. About the study: The approximately 110 validation repertoires, a later analysis reported, used the same platform as the approximately 700 first-cohort repertoires.

This clone was counted a single time. Antigen specificity is unknown. Study findings and constraints: With high specificity and sensitivity, the classifier reportedly diagnosed cytomegalovirus status.

Donors were drawn from the 120-subject validation cohort, separate from the roughly 700-subject first cohort. This table comes from immunoSEQ multiplex PCR, and its TCRdb copy is limited to in-frame clones, with some not included. There are under 150,000 clones in the sample; roughly nine tenths occur only once, and roughly 3% lies in the top ten. This clonotype originated in a man aged 18 to 35 in good health and CMV-seronegative. The sequenced material came from PBMCs.

The CDR3 is CAISGLQAGYGYTF. The CDR3 DNA follows: TGTGCCATCAGTGGTCTACAGGCCGGCTATGGCTACACCTTC. The chain carries TRBV10-3 and TRBJ1-2, with D maybe TRBD1 (5 bases). Trimming took off 4 bases at V and 4 bases at J, with 13 bases between the two ends. CDR1 is ENHRY and CDR2 is SYGVKD in the germline V gene. The CDR3 has 14 amino acids.